Following are 23 T cell receptor beta chains from one sample sequenced in a study of early T cells in non-severe SARS-CoV-2 infection. Via MiXCR, TCRdb re-called the 5' RACE reads, giving one row per CDR3 protein. There are tens of thousands of distinct CDR3 sequences in the sample; more than 10% occur only once, and roughly 16% lies in the top ten. The sequenced material came from whole blood. These receptors came from an adult who was a healthcare worker with PCR-confirmed SARS-CoV-2 infection or an uninfected control (not recorded which).

CDR3 sequence: CASSRGARDKQYF. In DNA form, the CDR3 reads TGTGCCAGCAGCCGCGGGGCGCGGGATAAGCAGTACTTC. The rearrangement uses TRBV6-5 and TRBJ2-7; TRBD2 might be the D (6 bases). This CDR3 has 13 residues. Trimming took 6 bases from V and 8 from J, leaving 17 bases between them. Per germline, CDR1 MNHEY and CDR2 SVGAGI.

V and J are TRBV5-1 and TRBJ2-3; no definite D call. This CDR3 region has 16 residues. The germline V and J ends were trimmed by 3 bases and 2 bases, with 16 bases remaining between them. CDR1 and CDR2 from the germline V gene are SGHRS and YFSETQ. This chain's CDR3 is CASSSTPQKITDTQYF. CDR3 DNA sequence: TGCGCCAGCAGCTCGACTCCGCAGAAAATCACAGATACGCAGTATTTT.

This clonotype was counted many times. The CDR3 coding sequence is TGTGCCAGCAGTTACTTAGGAAGGGGACTCCACAATGAGCAGTTCTTC. It specifies CASSYLGRGLHNEQFF. This chain joins TRBV6-5 and TRBJ2-1; tentatively, D is TRBD2 (6 bases). This CDR3 is built from 16 residues. Trimming stripped 1 base from V and 5 bases from J, with 15 bases between. Germline V gene lookup returns CDR1 MNHEY and CDR2 SVGAGI.

This clonotype has a handful of counts. This chain joins TRBV19 and TRBJ1-1; TRBD1 matches at 8 bases. The CDR3 is 13 residues long. Germline V gene lookup returns CDR1 LNHDA and CDR2 SQIVND (reference sequence). Unmatched junction bases numbered 10, after V lost 7 bases and J lost 9 bases. Here the CDR3 reads CASTGQGGEQAFF. Here the CDR3 DNA reads TGTGCCAGTACCGGACAGGGAGGGGAGCAAGCTTTCTTT.

This clonotype was seen more than once but under ten times. This chain joins TRBV5-1 and TRBJ2-1; D call uncertain. Germline CDR1 SGHRS, CDR2 YFSETQ. V lost 4 bases and J lost 4, with 6 bases in between. This CDR3 region has 12 residues. The CDR3 is CASSDSYNEQFF. The CDR3 DNA is TGCGCCAGCAGCGACTCGTACAATGAGCAGTTCTTC.

This clonotype was seen repeatedly, ten times or more. CDR3 residues: CASSPSPKDTQYF. The DNA of the CDR3 is TGTGCCAGCAGCCCCAGCCCCAAAGATACGCAGTATTTT. This chain joins TRBV7-3 and TRBJ2-3; D is unclear. Germline lookup yields CDR1 SGHTA and CDR2 FQGTGA. Trimming removed 5 bases from V and 5 bases from J, with 11 bases in between. The CDR3 totals 13 residues.

This clonotype appeared many times. V is TRBV7-9 and J is TRBJ2-5; tentative D call: TRBD2 (6 bases). The CDR3 consists of 15 residues. Trimming cost V 5 bases and J 4 bases, with 17 bases left between them. Per the germline V gene, CDR1 is SEHNR and CDR2 is FQNEAQ (reference sequence). The CDR3 reads CASSRSGAKGETQYF. In nucleotides, the CDR3 is TGTGCCAGCAGCCGTAGCGGAGCGAAGGGAGAGACCCAGTACTTC.

This clonotype was detected many times. In DNA, the CDR3 is TGTGCCAGCAGCGCACCTAGCGGGGCCGTTGGGGAGCAGTTCTTC. Its translation is CASSAPSGAVGEQFF. The chain combines TRBV11-2 with TRBJ2-1; 9 bases match TRBD2. With V trimmed by 5 bases and J by 10 bases, 12 bases remained unmatched. The CDR3 has 15 amino acids. Germline V gene sequence: CDR1 SGHAT, CDR2 FQNNGV. Full variable domain (missing parts from reference TRBV11-2 and TRBJ2-1): EAGVAQSPRYKIIEKRQSVAFWCNPISGHATLYWYQQILGQGPKLLIQFQNNGVVDDSQLPKDRFSAERLKGVDSTLKIQPAKLEDSAVYLCASSAPSGAVGEQFFGPGTRLTVL.

This clonotype appeared a few times. The rearrangement joins TRBV4-1 to TRBJ2-2; D is perhaps TRBD1 or TRBD2 (5 bases each). This CDR3 region has 14 residues. Looked up from germline, CDR1 is MGHRA and CDR2 is YSYEKL. With 0 bases removed from V and 6 bases from J, the gap between germline ends came to 8 bases. The chain's CDR3 is CASSQDRGAGELFF. The CDR3 DNA reads as TGCGCCAGCAGCCAAGATCGAGGGGCCGGGGAGCTGTTTTTT.

This clonotype was counted at least ten times. This rearrangement joins TRBV7-2 to TRBJ2-2; D is unresolved. The CDR3 extends over 13 amino acids. The V end lost 0 bases, the J end lost 6 bases, and 5 bases lay between the germline ends. In germline, CDR1 is SGHTA, CDR2 FQGNSA. The CDR3 protein is CASSLAGPGELFF. In DNA form, the CDR3 reads TGTGCCAGCAGCTTAGCAGGGCCCGGGGAGCTGTTTTTT. Supplemented by reference TRBV7-2 and TRBJ2-2, the full variable domain reads GAGVSQSPSNKVTEKGKDVELRCDPISGHTALYWYRQSLGQGLEFLIYFQGNSAPDKSGLPSDRFSAERTGGSVSTLTIQRTQQEDSAVYLCASSLAGPGELFFGEGSRLTVL.

This clonotype was counted ten times or more. The genes are TRBV3-1 and TRBJ2-1; TRBD2 matches 8 bases. Germline loops: CDR1 LGHDT, CDR2 YNNKEL (reference sequence). Trimming removed 4 bases from V and 9 bases from J; junction bases left unmatched: 11. The CDR3 has 15 amino acids. In DNA form, the CDR3 reads TGTGCCAGCAGCCTAACCCCGGGACTAGGGGTTGAGCAGTTCTTC. Protein sequence: CASSLTPGLGVEQFF.

The CDR3 DNA follows: TGTGCCAGCAGCCCAAGCCCCCAGCGGGGGGTGGAGACCCAGTACTTC. This sequence encodes CASSPSPQRGVETQYF. The chain joins TRBV3-1 to TRBJ2-5; 9 bases map to TRBD2. Germline trimming cut 4 bases from V and 5 bases from J; bases unmatched to any gene: 11. The CDR3 is made up of 16 amino acids. The germline gives CDR1 LGHDT, CDR2 YNNKEL (reference sequence).

This clonotype came up a few times. The chain recombines TRBV20-1 with TRBJ1-2; D call uncertain. V lost 7 bases to trimming and J lost 7 bases, with 13 bases between them. Germline assignment: CDR1 DFQATT and CDR2 SNEGSKA (reference sequence). This CDR3 is built from 11 residues. CDR3 bases: TGCAGTGGCCTGTCTTTAGTTGGCTACACCTTC. Translation gives CSGLSLVGYTF.

The V call is TRBV28, the J call TRBJ2-1, with 9 nucleotides matching TRBD2. The germline V gene has CDR1 MDHEN and CDR2 SYDVKM. The V segment lost 2 bases and the J segment 9 bases; nucleotides outside the gene matches: 5. There are 14 residues in the CDR3. CDR3 protein: CASSLLAGLTEQFF. For the CDR3, the DNA is TGTGCCAGCAGTTTACTAGCGGGATTGACTGAGCAGTTCTTC. Full variable domain (missing parts from reference TRBV28 and TRBJ2-1): DVKVTQSSRYLVKRTGEKVFLECVQDMDHENMFWYRQDPGLGLRLIYFSYDVKMKEKGDIPEGYSVSREKKERFSLILESASTNQTSMYLCASSLLAGLTEQFFGPGTRLTVL.

This clonotype was observed at least ten times. The chain combines TRBV20-1 with TRBJ1-1; TRBD1 might be the D (5 bases). The CDR3 runs to 12 residues. The germline gives CDR1 DFQATT, CDR2 SNEGSKA (reference sequence). V lost 3 bases and J 2 bases, leaving 7 bases between the germline ends. The CDR3 here is CSARTANTEAFF. Written as DNA, the CDR3 is TGCAGTGCTAGGACAGCTAACACTGAAGCTTTCTTT.

This clonotype was counted once. Given a much more abundant clone one base away, this may be a read error. The V and J genes are TRBV6-2 or TRBV6-3 and TRBJ1-3, with D uncertain. The V and J ends lost 7 bases and 6 bases respectively, with 13 bases between them. The CDR3 consists of 13 residues. Looked up from germline, CDR1 is MNHEY and CDR2 is SVGEGT. The CDR3 DNA is TGTGCCAGCATTCGCGGAGATGAAAACACCATATATTTT. This gives the protein CASIRGDENTIYF.

In its sample, this clonotype was seen many times. The chain uses TRBV6-5 and TRBJ1-1; no definite D call. CDR3 length equals 15 residues. CDR1 is MNHEY, CDR2 SVGAGI, per germline. V lost 5 bases and J 1 base, leaving 14 bases between the germline ends. The CDR3 loop is CASSTDWEWNTEAFF. In DNA form, the CDR3 reads TGTGCCAGCAGTACAGACTGGGAATGGAACACTGAAGCTTTCTTT.

This clonotype was detected only a few times. The gene calls are TRBV5-1 and TRBJ2-1; no firm D call. V was cut by 0 bases and J by 10 bases, with 17 bases left in between. There are 15 residues in the CDR3. The V gene's germline CDR1 is SGHRS and CDR2 YFSETQ. The CDR3: CASSLAGGKTLEQFF. CDR3 sequence (DNA): TGCGCCAGCAGCTTGGCGGGCGGAAAAACTTTAGAGCAGTTCTTC.

This clonotype was counted a few times. The J gene is TRBJ2-1, the V gene TRBV4-3; TRBD2 agrees at 14 bases. V lost 0 bases, J lost 7 bases, and 8 bases stayed unmatched. The CDR3 spans 18 residues. Germline V lookup: CDR1 LGHNA, CDR2 YSLEER. CDR3 bases: TGCGCCAGCAGCCAAGATCTCGCCCGGACTAGCGGGAGGAATGAGCAGTTCTTC. It encodes CASSQDLARTSGRNEQFF.

This clonotype turned up a few times. The V gene is TRBV27, the J gene TRBJ1-1; D uncertain. The CDR3 is 14 amino acids. V was cut by 6 bases and J by 0 bases, with 11 bases left in between. Germline V gene lookup returns CDR1 MNHEY and CDR2 SMNVEV (reference sequence). CDR3 protein: CASSPLILNTEAFF. The CDR3, as DNA: TGTGCCAGCAGCCCTCTCATCCTGAACACTGAAGCTTTCTTT.

This clonotype appeared many times. This chain links TRBV2 with TRBJ2-1; 7 nucleotides line up with TRBD2. V lost 2 bases to trimming and J lost 9 bases; unmatched junction nucleotides: 16. Germline CDR1 SNHLY, CDR2 FYNNEI. CDR3 length: 17 amino acids. The chain's CDR3 is CASSEPLLGGPSGEQFF. In DNA form, the CDR3 reads TGTGCCAGCAGTGAACCCCTCCTGGGAGGGCCTTCGGGTGAGCAGTTCTTC.

This clonotype was picked up many times. The J gene is TRBJ2-7, the V gene TRBV28; D ambiguous. Trimming took off 6 bases at V and 0 bases at J, with 15 bases between the two ends. This CDR3 has 15 residues. Looked up from germline, CDR1 is MDHEN and CDR2 is SYDVKM. CDR3 in amino acids: CASSPLSRSSYEQYF. The CDR3 DNA reads TGTGCCAGCAGCCCCTTATCGAGGTCCTCCTACGAGCAGTACTTC. Together with reference TRBV28 and TRBJ2-7, the CDR3 gives the full variable domain: DVKVTQSSRYLVKRTGEKVFLECVQDMDHENMFWYRQDPGLGLRLIYFSYDVKMKEKGDIPEGYSVSREKKERFSLILESASTNQTSMYLCASSPLSRSSYEQYFGPGTRLTVT.

In the case of this clonotype: A much larger clone lies a single base off, so this may be a read error. J is TRBJ2-1 and V is TRBV5-8; D unclear. The germline CDR1 and CDR2 sequences are SGHTS and YDEGEE. This CDR3 has 14 residues. Trimming removed 6 bases from V and 0 bases from J, with 10 bases in between. The DNA of the CDR3 is TGTGCCAGCACCGTTAGTCTCTCCTACAATGAGCAGTTCTTC. Translating gives CASTVSLSYNEQFF.